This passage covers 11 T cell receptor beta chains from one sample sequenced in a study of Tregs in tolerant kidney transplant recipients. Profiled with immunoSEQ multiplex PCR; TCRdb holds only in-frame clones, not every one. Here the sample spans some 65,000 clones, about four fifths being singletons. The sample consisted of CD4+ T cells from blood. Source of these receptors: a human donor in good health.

This chain's CDR3 is CASSEGTYPYEQFF. CDR3 DNA sequence: TGTGCCAGCAGTGAAGGGACTTACCCCTATGAGCAGTTCTTC. This chain links TRBV6-4 with TRBJ2-1; possibly TRBD2 for D (6 bases). The germline V and J ends were trimmed by 3 bases and 8 bases, with 14 bases remaining between them. Germline V gene lookup returns CDR1 MRHNA and CDR2 SNTAGT. This CDR3 is 14 amino acids long.

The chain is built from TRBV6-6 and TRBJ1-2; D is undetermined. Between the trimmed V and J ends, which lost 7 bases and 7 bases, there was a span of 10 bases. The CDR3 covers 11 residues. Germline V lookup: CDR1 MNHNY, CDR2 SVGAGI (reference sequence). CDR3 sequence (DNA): TGTGCCAGCACCCACCTCGGTGGCTACACCTTC. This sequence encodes CASTHLGGYTF.

The CDR3 bases are TGTGCCAGCAGTTCGCCGCCTATCCGGGAAGCTTTCTTT. Its translation: CASSSPPIREAFF. The rearrangement joins TRBV6-6 to TRBJ1-1; D is unresolved. CDR1 and CDR2 from the germline V gene are MNHNY and SVGAGI (reference sequence). This CDR3 comprises 13 residues. The ends were cut back, 4 bases at V and 8 bases at J, with 14 bases in the middle.

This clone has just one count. The CDR3 DNA reads TGTGCCAGTAGTATCGGGGTTAGCAATCAGCCCCAGCATTTT. This gives the protein CASSIGVSNQPQHF. The genes are TRBV19 and TRBJ1-5; D is uncertain. The CDR3 consists of 14 residues. Germline lookup yields CDR1 LNHDA and CDR2 SQIVND (reference sequence). Trimming removed 3 bases from V and 0 bases from J, with 6 bases in between.

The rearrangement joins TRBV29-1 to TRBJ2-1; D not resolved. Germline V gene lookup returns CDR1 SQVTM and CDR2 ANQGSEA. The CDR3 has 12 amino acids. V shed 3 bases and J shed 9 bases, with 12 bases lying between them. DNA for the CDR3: TGCAGCGTTGATAAATCCTCCAGTGAGCAGTTCTTC. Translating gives CSVDKSSSEQFF.

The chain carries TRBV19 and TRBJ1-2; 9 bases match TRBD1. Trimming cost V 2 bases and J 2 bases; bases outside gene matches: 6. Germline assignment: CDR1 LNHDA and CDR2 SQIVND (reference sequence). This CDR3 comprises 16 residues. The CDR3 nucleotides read TGTGCCAGTAGTATAACAGGGGGCGCAGTAAACTATGGCTACACCTTC. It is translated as CASSITGGAVNYGYTF. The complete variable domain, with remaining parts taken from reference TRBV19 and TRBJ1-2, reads DGGITQSPKYLFRKEGQNVTLSCEQNLNHDAMYWYRQDPGQGLRLIYYSQIVNDFQKGDIAEGYSVSREKKESFPLTVTSAQKNPTAFYLCASSITGGAVNYGYTFGSGTRLTVV.

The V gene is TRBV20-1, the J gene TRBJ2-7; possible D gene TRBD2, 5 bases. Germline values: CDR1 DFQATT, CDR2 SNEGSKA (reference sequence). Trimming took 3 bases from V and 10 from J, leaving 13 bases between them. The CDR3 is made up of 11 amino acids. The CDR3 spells CSASGEMDQYF. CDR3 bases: TGCAGTGCTAGCGGGGAAATGGACCAGTACTTC.

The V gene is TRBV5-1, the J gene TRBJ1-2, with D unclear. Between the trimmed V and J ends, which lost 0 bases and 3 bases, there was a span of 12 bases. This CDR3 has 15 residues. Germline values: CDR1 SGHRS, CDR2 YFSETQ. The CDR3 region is CASSLALGLDYGYTF. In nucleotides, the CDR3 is TGCGCCAGCAGCTTGGCACTGGGTTTGGACTATGGCTACACCTTC.

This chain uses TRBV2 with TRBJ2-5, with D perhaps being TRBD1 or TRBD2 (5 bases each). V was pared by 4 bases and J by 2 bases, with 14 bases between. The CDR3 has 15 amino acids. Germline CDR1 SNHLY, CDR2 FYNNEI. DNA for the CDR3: TGTGCCAGCAGTGCCGGGACGAGGATACAAGAGACCCAGTACTTC. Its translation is CASSAGTRIQETQYF.

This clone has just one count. The CDR3 sequence: CASSRMNYEQYF. CDR3 nucleotide sequence: TGTGCCAGCAGCAGGATGAACTACGAGCAGTACTTC. The V gene is TRBV11-2, the J gene TRBJ2-7; D unresolved. The ends were cut back, 5 bases at V and 3 bases at J, with 8 bases in the middle. The germline gives CDR1 SGHAT, CDR2 FQNNGV. The CDR3 has 12 residues.

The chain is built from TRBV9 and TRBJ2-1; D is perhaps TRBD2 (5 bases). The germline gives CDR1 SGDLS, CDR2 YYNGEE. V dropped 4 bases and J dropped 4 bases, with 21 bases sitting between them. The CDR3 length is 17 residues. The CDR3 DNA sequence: TGTGCCAGCAGCTCCCGAGGACTTCTTAGTACGTACAATGAGCAGTTCTTC. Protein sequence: CASSSRGLLSTYNEQFF. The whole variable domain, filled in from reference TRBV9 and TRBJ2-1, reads DSGVTQTPKHLITATGQRVTLRCSPRSGDLSVYWYQQSLDQGLQFLIQYYNGEERAKGNILERFSAQQFPDLHSELNLSSLELGDSALYFCASSSRGLLSTYNEQFFGPGTRLTVL.